This T cell receptor beta chain was identified in a study of post-analysis software for immune sequencing data. The TCR beta cDNA libraries carried unique molecular identifiers. TCRdb independently ran MiXCR on the PCR reads; one entry per CDR3 protein. The sample lists approximately 250,000 distinct CDR3 sequences, 36% occurring once. Study results and caveats: When patients were compared with controls, a handful of TRBV segments were more frequent, TRBV5-6, TRBV5-1 and TRBV20-1 among them.

As for this clonotype: Its target is unknown.

Germline-derived CDR1 and CDR2 are SQVTM and ANQGSEA. CDR3 length: 11 residues. The V end was cut by 7 bases, the J end by 5 bases, with 9 bases between. This receptor was obtained from a girl aged 5 to 17 with multiple sclerosis. The chain combines TRBV29-1 with TRBJ2-4; tentatively, D is TRBD2 (5 bases). The sequencing input was blood. The DNA for the CDR3 is TGCAGCGCCGGGCGGGAAAACATTCAGTACTTC. Amino acid sequence: CSAGRENIQYF.